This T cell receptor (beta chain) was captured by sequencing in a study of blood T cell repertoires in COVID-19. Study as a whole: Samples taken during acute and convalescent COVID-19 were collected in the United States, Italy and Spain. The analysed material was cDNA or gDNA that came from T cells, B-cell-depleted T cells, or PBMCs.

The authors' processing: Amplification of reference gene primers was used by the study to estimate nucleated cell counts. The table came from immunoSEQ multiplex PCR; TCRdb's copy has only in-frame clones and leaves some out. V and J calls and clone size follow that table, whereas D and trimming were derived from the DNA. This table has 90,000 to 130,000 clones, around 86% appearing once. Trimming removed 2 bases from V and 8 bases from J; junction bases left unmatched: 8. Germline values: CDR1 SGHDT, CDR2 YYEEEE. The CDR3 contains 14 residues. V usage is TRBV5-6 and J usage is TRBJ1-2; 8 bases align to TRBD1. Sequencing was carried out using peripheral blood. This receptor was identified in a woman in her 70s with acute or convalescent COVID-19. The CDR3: CASSLIAGGGGYTF. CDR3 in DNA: TGTGCCAGCAGCTTAATCGCAGGGGGCGGCGGCTACACCTTC.